Listed here are 22 T cell receptor beta chains from one sample, sequenced in a study of PD-1 blockade in classical Hodgkin lymphoma. Using immunoSEQ multiplex PCR, the repertoire was profiled, and TCRdb retains in-frame clones only, with some absent. This sample carries over 9,500 clones, roughly four fifths of them seen once, and the ten largest clones take under 55%. Described time point: cycle 4 day 1 (C4D1), after less than 7 weeks of nivolumab. Every patient was affected by relapse after autologous stem cell transplantation, while exposure to brentuximab vedotin was not uniform. Sequencing used peripheral blood mononuclear cells (PBMCs), obtained before the fourth cycle of nivolumab. All receptors come from a human donor with classical Hodgkin lymphoma.

This sequence joins TRBV2 and TRBJ1-3; no clear D gene. In germline, CDR1 is SNHLY, CDR2 FYNNEI. The CDR3 extends over 12 amino acids. V lost 7 bases to trimming and J lost 4 bases, with 8 bases between them. CDR3 nucleotide sequence: TGTGCCAGCACCGCCCAGGGAAACACCATATATTTT. Translated: CASTAQGNTIYF.

Note on this clone: Given a much more abundant clone one base away, this may be a read error. Other DNA sequences in this specimen translate into the identical CDR3. The J gene is TRBJ2-7, the V gene TRBV13, with 7 positions matching TRBD1. The CDR3 totals 16 residues. The trim removed 4 bases at V and 4 bases at J, leaving 13 bases unmatched. The V gene's germline CDR1 is PRHDT and CDR2 FYEKMQ (reference sequence). The DNA of the CDR3 is TGTGCCAGCAGCTCAATACAGGGGTATAGAACTTACGAGCAGTACTTC. This encodes CASSSIQGYRTYEQYF.

For the CDR3, the DNA is TGTGCCAGCAGACCAGCGGGAGGAGTTGAGCAGTTCTTC. This gives the protein CASRPAGGVEQFF. The V and J genes are TRBV5-8 and TRBJ2-1; the match to TRBD2 covers 9 bases. Germline CDR1 SGHTS, CDR2 YDEGEE. J gave up 9 bases and V 5 bases, and 6 bases lay outside the gene matches. This CDR3 has 13 amino acids.

This clone was observed once. CDR3 amino acids: CSVAFGQYTEAFF. The CDR3 bases are TGCAGCGTTGCATTTGGGCAGTACACTGAAGCTTTCTTT. The chain links TRBV29-1 to TRBJ1-1, with D unclear. Trimming cost V 4 bases and J 3 bases, with 12 bases left between them. The CDR3 is made up of 13 amino acids. CDR1 is SQVTM, CDR2 ANQGSEA, per germline. The full variable domain, in which reference TRBV29-1 and TRBJ1-1 provide the parts outside the CDR3, is SAVISQKPSRDICQRGTSLTIQCQVDSQVTMMFWYRQQPGQSLTLIATANQGSEATYESGFVIDKFPISRPNLTFSTLTVSNMSPEDSSIYLCSVAFGQYTEAFFGQGTRLTVV.

This clone came up once. The V gene is TRBV28, the J gene TRBJ1-2; TRBD1 matches 10 bases. CDR1 and CDR2 from the germline V gene are MDHEN and SYDVKM. V lost 4 bases and J lost 8; bases outside the gene matches: 13. This CDR3 is 16 amino acids long. The CDR3 reads CASSSQTGTGARGYTF. CDR3 DNA: TGTGCCAGCAGTTCTCAAACCGGGACAGGGGCTAGGGGCTACACCTTC.

This chain uses TRBV7-2 with TRBJ1-1; no clear D gene. The V gene's germline CDR1 is SGHTA and CDR2 FQGNSA. The ends were cut back, 8 bases at V and 3 bases at J, with 16 bases in the middle. The CDR3 consists of 14 residues. CDR3 loop: CASLLRLGDTEAFF. Written as DNA, the CDR3 is TGTGCCAGCTTACTTCGCTTGGGCGACACTGAAGCTTTCTTT.

This chain joins TRBV5-1 and TRBJ2-3, with D unclear. The CDR3 sequence is 15 residues long. V was shortened by 5 bases and J by 0 bases, with 13 bases between the two germline ends. CDR1 and CDR2 (germline): SGHRS, YFSETQ. CDR3: CASRPFLTSTDTQYF. The DNA of the CDR3 is TGCGCCAGCAGACCCTTCCTGACGAGCACAGATACGCAGTATTTT.

The chain joins TRBV27 to TRBJ2-1; TRBD2 is a possible D gene (7 bases). V lost 6 bases and J 5 bases, leaving 14 bases between the germline ends. Germline loops: CDR1 MNHEY, CDR2 SMNVEV (reference sequence). The CDR3 length is 14 residues. The CDR3 nucleotides are TGTGCCAGCAGGAGGGGGGGGGTAAACAATGAGCAGTTCTTC. It specifies CASRRGGVNNEQFF.

Points on this clone: No conserved phenylalanine or tryptophan ends this CDR3, so it is likely a read error. The DNA is left out, because the CDR3 cannot be placed on it with certainty; the CDR3 is given as TCRdb lists it. The chain carries TRBV29-1 and TRBJ2-7; whether TRBD1, the table's D call, matches the DNA was not checked. The germline gives CDR1 SQVTM, CDR2 ANQGSEA. The CDR3 is 9 amino acids long, termini counted. The CDR3 is CSVLLTGRN.

This rearrangement joins TRBV5-1 to TRBJ2-5; D assignment may be TRBD1 or TRBD2 (6 bases each). Germline V lookup: CDR1 SGHRS, CDR2 YFSETQ. Trimming cost V 4 bases and J 4 bases, with 14 bases left between them. The CDR3 consists of 14 residues. The CDR3 sequence: CASSVAGEAETQYF. CDR3 bases: TGCGCCAGCAGCGTGGCAGGGGAGGCAGAGACCCAGTACTTC.

This sequence joins TRBV5-4 and TRBJ1-2; 8 bases align to TRBD1. The CDR3 sequence is 14 residues long. V shed 4 bases and J 6 bases; nucleotides not matched to a gene: 8. Germline V lookup: CDR1 SGHNT, CDR2 YYREEE (reference sequence). DNA of the CDR3: TGTGCCAGCAGCAAAGGGACAGGATTAGATGGCTACACCTTC. Protein product: CASSKGTGLDGYTF.

The chain joins TRBV5-5 to TRBJ2-7; D possibly matches TRBD1 or TRBD2 (5 bases each). Trimming shortened V by 4 bases and J by 4 bases, and 21 bases separated the two germline ends. Germline values: CDR1 SGHKS, CDR2 YYEKEE (reference sequence). The CDR3 totals 16 residues. CDR3: CASSTSGRGRGYEQYF. In DNA form, the CDR3 reads TGTGCCAGCAGCACCTCAGGTAGGGGCCGCGGGTACGAGCAGTACTTC.

The rearrangement joins TRBV19 to TRBJ2-1; 8 nucleotides line up with TRBD1. This CDR3 is built from 14 residues. Trimming at V came to 1 base and at J to 6 bases, leaving 2 bases not matched to a gene. Germline CDR1 is LNHDA and CDR2 is SQIVND (reference sequence). The CDR3 region is CASSIAGQVNEQFF. CDR3 nucleotide sequence: TGTGCCAGTAGTATAGCGGGACAGGTCAATGAGCAGTTCTTC.

CDR3 nucleotides: TGTGCCTGGAGTCTCCGTCGGGCAGACACCATATATTTT. Protein sequence: CAWSLRRADTIYF. The V call is TRBV30, the J call TRBJ1-3; D gene uncertain. The CDR3 totals 13 residues. The V end lost 2 bases, the J end lost 8 bases, and 13 bases lay between the germline ends. Germline CDR1 is GTSNPN and CDR2 is SVGIG (reference sequence).

The V gene is TRBV11-2, the J gene TRBJ2-2; D is unresolved. Germline assignment: CDR1 SGHAT and CDR2 FQNNGV. This CDR3 has 16 amino acids. Trimming cost V 5 bases and J 5 bases, with 18 bases left between them. Written as DNA, the CDR3 is TGTGCCAGCAGCCCCCGGAAGGCGGCGCGTACCGGGGAGCTGTTTTTT. It specifies CASSPRKAARTGELFF.

The chain joins TRBV11-3 to TRBJ2-3; 10 nucleotides line up with TRBD2. Trimming removed 1 base from V and 5 bases from J; junction bases left unmatched: 6. The CDR3 covers 16 residues. CDR1 and CDR2 (germline): SGHNT, YENEEA. The CDR3 DNA is TGTGCCAGCAGCTTAGGGCTAGCGGGAGCAAAAGATACGCAGTATTTT. Protein: CASSLGLAGAKDTQYF.

The chain carries TRBV4-2 and TRBJ1-1; D gene uncertain. The germline V gene has CDR1 LGHNA and CDR2 YNFKEQ. The CDR3 consists of 15 residues. V lost 0 bases to trimming and J lost 1 base, with 9 bases between them. CDR3 residues: CASSQENGWNTEAFF. In nucleotides, the CDR3 is TGTGCCAGCAGCCAAGAGAATGGCTGGAACACTGAAGCTTTCTTT.

J is TRBJ2-2 and V is TRBV19; 11 bases are shared with TRBD2. The CDR3 is 20 amino acids. The germline V gene has CDR1 LNHDA and CDR2 SQIVND (reference sequence). The V gene end was trimmed by 1 base and the J gene end by 0 bases; junction bases not matched to a gene: 10. The CDR3 here is CASSIAASGGPATNTGELFF. DNA of the CDR3: TGTGCCAGTAGTATAGCCGCTAGCGGGGGGCCCGCTACGAACACCGGGGAGCTGTTTTTT.

The chain is built from TRBV6-1 and TRBJ1-2; D is perhaps TRBD1 (6 bases). Trimming stripped 1 base from V and 8 bases from J, with 11 bases between. The germline V gene has CDR1 MNHNS and CDR2 SASEGT. This CDR3 comprises 13 residues. The CDR3 DNA sequence: TGTGCCAGCAGTGAAGGACAGGCCGGGGGCTACACCTTC. As protein: CASSEGQAGGYTF.

The genes are TRBV29-1 and TRBJ2-7, with D unclear. This CDR3 comprises 12 residues. Looked up from germline, CDR1 is SQVTM and CDR2 is ANQGSEA. Trimming removed 1 base from V and 5 bases from J, with 9 bases in between. The CDR3 loop is CSVEGVMNEQYF. In DNA, the CDR3 is TGCAGCGTTGAAGGGGTGATGAACGAGCAGTACTTC.

For the CDR3, the DNA is TGTGCCAGCGGAGAGGGCCAAGATACGCAGTATTTT. It yields the protein CASGEGQDTQYF. The chain links TRBV9 to TRBJ2-3, with D tentatively TRBD2 (5 bases). Trimming took 7 bases from V and 5 from J, leaving 11 bases between them. This CDR3 is built from 12 residues. Germline V gene sequence: CDR1 SGDLS, CDR2 YYNGEE.

This clone is classed as medium-sized. The sample contains more than one DNA sequence encoding this CDR3. This chain links TRBV13 with TRBJ2-7; 7 bases agree with TRBD1. The CDR3 is made up of 16 amino acids. Germline V CDR1 and CDR2: PRHDT, FYEKMQ (reference sequence). The V segment lost 4 bases and the J segment 2 bases; nucleotides outside the gene matches: 11. The chain's CDR3 is CASSSIQGYRTYEQYF. The CDR3 nucleotides read TGTGCCAGCAGCTCAATACAGGGGTATAGAACCTACGAGCAGTACTTC.